Included here is one TCR beta chain sequence, with context. This sample is part of a study of blood T cell repertoires in COVID-19. Some clones are missing from TCRdb's copy, which holds only in-frame ones; the method was immunoSEQ multiplex PCR. Here the sample spans under 350,000 clones, about 88% being singletons. The V end lost 5 bases, the J end lost 0 bases, and 12 bases lay between the germline ends. The CDR3 is 14 amino acids. Germline V CDR1 and CDR2: SGHRS, YFSETQ. The chain is built from TRBV5-1 and TRBJ2-7; possible D gene TRBD2, 6 bases. The TCR originated in a man between 65 and 85 years old with acute or convalescent COVID-19. Sequencing used peripheral blood. The CDR3 sequence: CASRASVNSYEQYF. CDR3 DNA sequence: TGCGCCAGCAGGGCTAGCGTCAACTCCTACGAGCAGTACTTC.